This T cell receptor beta chain comes out of a study of T cell repertoires in cytomegalovirus infection. Overall study: Use of recently identified HLA-C-restricted and well-studied HLA-B-restricted CMV epitopes was part of the study. A matching HLA type, together with CMV infection, was signaled by public TCR beta signatures.

Each CDR3 protein is one row after TCRdb ran MiXCR on the reads. The sample lists some 590,000 distinct CDR3 sequences, over 35% occurring once. The CDR3 covers 13 residues. Trimming cost V 3 bases and J 4 bases, with 10 bases left between them. Germline CDR1 reads SGHRS; CDR2 reads YFSETQ. Study-level points and caveats: Ex vivo responses were dominated by HLA-C-restricted CMV-specific TCR beta clonotypes.

About this clonotype: What it recognizes is unknown.

The receptor was isolated from a human donor in good health (CMV status not recorded). Some clones in this sample may be carry-over from other donors' samples. Sample: cultured PBMCs, taken from culture after CMV antigen stimulation. The chain is built from TRBV5-1 and TRBJ1-1; no clear D. The CDR3 DNA is TGCGCCAGCAGCTCTCCCGAGGGCACTGAAGCTTTCTTT. Protein product: CASSSPEGTEAFF.